This TCR beta chain stems from a study of OX40 agonist ivuxolimab in advanced cancers. Across the study: Patients got intravenous ivuxolimab at 0.01 to 10 mg/kg every 2 weeks.

Patients who had autoimmune disease history or got systemic immunosuppression were left out. In the case of this clone: As yet, its antigen is unknown.

Sequenced by immunoSEQ multiplex PCR; TCRdb stores in-frame clones only, minus some. The profile covers around 64,000 clones, with about 90% appearing a single time and 0.3% to 0.4% taken by the ten largest. Trimming removed 0 bases at V and 5 bases at J, with 11 bases between. CDR3 length: 15 amino acids. Germline V CDR1 and CDR2: SGHNT, YYREEE (reference sequence). Overall study findings and caveats: At 0.1 to 3.0 mg/kg, CD4+ and CD8+ blood T cells expanded clonally by week 6.

This receptor was taken from an adult with an advanced solid tumor such as melanoma, head and neck, liver or kidney cancer. The sample consisted of CD4+ or CD8+ T cells sorted from blood, taken in a trial of the OX40 agonist ivuxolimab. The V gene is TRBV5-4, the J gene TRBJ2-2; D gene uncertain. CDR3 bases: TGTGCCAGCAGCTTGGCCGTTTCGGGTACCGGGGAGCTGTTTTTT. Protein sequence: CASSLAVSGTGELFF.